This entry features one T cell receptor beta chain sequence. Its antigen remains unknown. As for treatment: oral pan-JAK inhibitor, 5-10 mg twice daily. The CDR3 contains 13 residues. CDR1 and CDR2 from the germline V gene are SNHLY and FYNNEI. V gave up 1 base and J gave up 4 bases, with 5 bases separating them. Once RNA had been extracted, it was reverse transcribed into cDNA to act as the sequencing template. TCRdb's table, derived via immunoSEQ multiplex PCR, lists solely in-frame clones and lacks some. The sample carries roughly 120,000 clones, about 61% recorded once. These data come from a study of CD8+ T cells in alopecia areata. Study-level background: Percentage of affected scalp area was the basis on which treated patients' severity was scored.

Study results and limitations: Alopecia totalis/universalis scalp especially showed more expanded CD8+ clones than normal scalp.

The specimen was CD8+ T cells sorted from blood, collected at week 4, from a patient treated with tofacitinib. This chain joins TRBV2 and TRBJ2-1, with D uncertain. The source of this sequence is a human donor with alopecia areata. CDR3 bases: TGTGCCAGCAGTGAAGGGGGATACAATGAGCAGTTCTTC. The encoded protein is CASSEGGYNEQFF.